A selection of T cell receptor beta chains follows, all from one sample in a study of tumor-infiltrating lymphocytes in primary liver carcinoma. TCRdb reprocessed the multiplex PCR reads with MiXCR, giving one entry per CDR3 protein. The table lists 40,000 to 55,000 distinct CDR3 sequences, 70% to 85% of them singletons, with 29% in the top ten. What was sequenced was liver tumor tissue from sampling region 5. The receptors here all came from a man aged 40-49 years with primary liver carcinoma and hepatitis B virus infection. Each CDR3 is given with its conserved first and last residue. D genes are given only for firm matches. The size field is filled for only some rows; it gives once, few, many or a size class.

clone size	V gene	D gene	J gene	CDR3 length	CDR3 protein	CDR3 DNA
many	TRBV12-5	-	TRBJ1-1	12	CASGPGGHEAFF	TGTGCTAGTGGTCCTGGTGGACACGAAGCTTTCTTT
few	TRBV20-1	-	TRBJ1-2	12	CSARAGVGGYTF	TGCAGTGCTAGAGCAGGGGTCGGCGGCTACACCTTC
-	TRBV29-1	-	TRBJ1-2	13	CSVWMSGASGYTF	TGCAGCGTGTGGATGTCGGGGGCATCTGGCTACACCTTC
-	TRBV4-1	-	TRBJ1-1	13	CASSQTVNIEAYF	TGCGCCAGCAGCCAGACGGTGAACATTGAAGCTTACTTT
-	TRBV5-5	TRBD1	TRBJ1-5	15	CASNSAGQGHQPQHF	TGTGCCAGCAACTCGGCGGGACAGGGGCATCAGCCCCAGCATTTT
-	TRBV10-3	-	TRBJ2-7	13	CAIMRAESYEQYF	TGTGCCATCATGAGAGCAGAATCTTACGAGCAGTACTTC
-	TRBV7-8	-	TRBJ1-5	13	CASSIRGNQPQHF	TGTGCCAGCTCAATCCGAGGAAATCAGCCCCAGCATTTT
-	TRBV29-1	-	TRBJ2-2	15	CSLGSSTGNTGELFF	TGCAGCCTTGGGTCTTCGACCGGGAACACCGGGGAGCTGTTTTTT
once	TRBV4-1	-	TRBJ1-1	15	CASGQEVTQNTEAFF	TGTGCCAGCGGCCAAGAAGTCACCCAGAACACTGAAGCTTTCTTT
-	TRBV11-2	-	TRBJ1-1	14	CASSTAGSIIEAFF	TGTGCCAGCAGCACAGCCGGTTCCATAATCGAAGCTTTCTTT
-	TRBV9	TRBD1	TRBJ2-3	20	CASSVLGRFGDRGSTDTQYF	TGTGCCAGCAGCGTTCTGGGAAGATTCGGGGACAGGGGGAGCACAGATACGCAGTATTTT
-	TRBV28	-	TRBJ2-1	15	CATSLGRRPGYEQLF	TGTGCCACCTCCCTGGGACGGCGCCCTGGCTATGAGCAGCTCTTC
few	TRBV7-8	TRBD1	TRBJ2-3	14	CDSSSGTGSYTQYF	TGTGACAGCAGCTCCGGGACAGGGAGCTATACGCAGTATTTT
once	TRBV7-8	-	TRBJ2-7	17	CTSNEPDGGLNFYEQYF	TGTACCAGCAACGAACCTGACGGGGGACTGAATTTCTACGAGCAGTACTTC
-	TRBV5-5	-	TRBJ2-7	15	CAGSYSYGRYYEQYF	TGTGCCGGCAGCTACTCTTACGGGCGCTACTACGAGCAATACTTC
-	TRBV5-1	TRBD1	TRBJ1-5	15	CASSSTGGANQPQDF	TGCGCCAGCAGTTCCACAGGGGGCGCTAATCAGCCCCAGGATTTT
many	TRBV28	-	TRBJ1-5	14	CASSFTGLDQPQHF	TGTGCCAGCAGTTTTACAGGTCTTGATCAGCCCCAGCATTTT
many	TRBV30	-	TRBJ2-7	13	CAWRGGSSYEQYF	TGTGCCTGGAGAGGGGGAAGTTCCTACGAGCAGTACTTC
-	TRBV5-4	-	TRBJ2-1	14	CSSSAEGGRNEQFF	TGTTCTAGCAGCGCAGAGGGGGGGCGGAATGAGCAGTTCTTC
once	TRBV6-1	-	TRBJ2-1	12	CASLRPYNEQFF	TGTGCCAGTCTTAGGCCCTACAATGAGCAGTTCTTC
-	TRBV11-2	-	TRBJ2-7	14	CASSFTGTAYEQYF	TGTGCCAGCAGCTTTACTGGTACTGCCTACGAGCAGTACTTC
-	TRBV11-2	-	TRBJ2-1	14	CVSSTAGPGIEQFF	TGTGTCAGCAGTACAGCGGGCCCTGGGATTGAGCAGTTCTTC
-	TRBV6-1	TRBD2	TRBJ2-3	14	CASSGTSGTDTQYF	TGTGCCAGCAGTGGGACTAGCGGCACAGATACGCAGTATTTT
once	TRBV4-1	-	TRBJ2-2	18	CASSQDPLRGADTRELFF	TGCGCCAGCAGCCAAGATCCCCTTCGGGGAGCGGACACCCGGGAGCTGTTTTTC
-	TRBV12-3/TRBV12-4	-	TRBJ2-2	14	CAGIESEDTGELFF	TGTGCCGGCATCGAGTCAGAGGACACCGGGGAGTTGTTTTTT
-	TRBV6-1	-	TRBJ2-7	13	CATQHGSSYKQYF	TGTGCCACCCAACACGGGAGCTCCTACAAGCAGTACTTC
many	TRBV29-1	-	TRBJ2-7	12	CSVGEGPYEQYF	TGCAGCGTTGGCGAGGGCCCCTACGAGCAGTACTTC
many	TRBV6-5	-	TRBJ2-7	15	CASSYGDGSSYEQYF	TGTGCCAGCAGTTACGGGGATGGGAGCTCCTACGAGCAGTACTTC
many	TRBV5-1	TRBD2	TRBJ2-5	15	CASSAGTSGTETQYF	TGCGCCAGCAGCGCAGGGACTAGCGGGACGGAGACCCAGTACTTC
-	TRBV5-1	TRBD2	TRBJ2-5	15	CASNLLGGGQETQYF	TGCGCCAGCAACTTGTTAGGCGGGGGTCAAGAGACCCAGTACTTC
-	TRBV6-5	-	TRBJ2-5	15	CASSYGGSSSVTQYF	TGTGCCAGCAGTTACGGGGGGAGTTCCTCAGTGACCCAATACTTC
medium-sized	TRBV11-2	-	TRBJ2-3	14	CASSPGQITDTQYF	TGTGCCAGCAGCCCCGGACAGATCACAGATACGCAGTATTTT
many	TRBV12-3/TRBV12-4	TRBD1	TRBJ2-1	13	CASSTGEIHEQFF	TGTGCCAGCAGCACAGGGGAAATCCATGAGCAGTTCTTC
-	TRBV4-2	TRBD2	TRBJ2-7	16	CVSSQDPISGSYEQYF	TGTGTCAGCAGCCAAGATCCGATTAGCGGGAGCTACGAGCAGTACTTC
-	TRBV20-1	-	TRBJ2-5	15	CSARDWTDIIETQYF	TGCAGTGCTAGAGATTGGACAGATATCATAGAGACCCAGTACTTC
medium-sized	TRBV29-1	-	TRBJ1-5	15	CSVATGGGNNQPQHF	TGCAGCGTCGCGACCGGGGGTGGTAACAATCAGCCCCAGCATTTT
many	TRBV4-2	-	TRBJ2-6	16	CASSQVGLAGANVLTF	TGTGCCAGCAGCCAAGTAGGACTCGCTGGGGCCAACGTCCTGACTTTC
-	TRBV6-1	TRBD1	TRBJ2-5	15	CASSEIKTGRETQHF	TGTGCCAGCAGTGAGATAAAGACAGGGAGAGAGACCCAGCACTTC
-	TRBV12-3/TRBV12-4	TRBD1	TRBJ1-1	16	CASSLGPGQGRPEAFF	TGTGCCAGCAGTTTAGGTCCGGGACAGGGGAGGCCTGAAGCTTTCTTT
-	TRBV29-1	-	TRBJ2-2	13	CSVEAGYTGKLFF	TGTAGCGTTGAGGCGGGGTACACCGGGAAGCTGTTTTTT
many	TRBV28	TRBD1	TRBJ2-2	15	CASSLTGGGTGELFF	TGTGCCAGCAGTTTGACAGGGGGCGGCACCGGGGAGCTGTTTTTT